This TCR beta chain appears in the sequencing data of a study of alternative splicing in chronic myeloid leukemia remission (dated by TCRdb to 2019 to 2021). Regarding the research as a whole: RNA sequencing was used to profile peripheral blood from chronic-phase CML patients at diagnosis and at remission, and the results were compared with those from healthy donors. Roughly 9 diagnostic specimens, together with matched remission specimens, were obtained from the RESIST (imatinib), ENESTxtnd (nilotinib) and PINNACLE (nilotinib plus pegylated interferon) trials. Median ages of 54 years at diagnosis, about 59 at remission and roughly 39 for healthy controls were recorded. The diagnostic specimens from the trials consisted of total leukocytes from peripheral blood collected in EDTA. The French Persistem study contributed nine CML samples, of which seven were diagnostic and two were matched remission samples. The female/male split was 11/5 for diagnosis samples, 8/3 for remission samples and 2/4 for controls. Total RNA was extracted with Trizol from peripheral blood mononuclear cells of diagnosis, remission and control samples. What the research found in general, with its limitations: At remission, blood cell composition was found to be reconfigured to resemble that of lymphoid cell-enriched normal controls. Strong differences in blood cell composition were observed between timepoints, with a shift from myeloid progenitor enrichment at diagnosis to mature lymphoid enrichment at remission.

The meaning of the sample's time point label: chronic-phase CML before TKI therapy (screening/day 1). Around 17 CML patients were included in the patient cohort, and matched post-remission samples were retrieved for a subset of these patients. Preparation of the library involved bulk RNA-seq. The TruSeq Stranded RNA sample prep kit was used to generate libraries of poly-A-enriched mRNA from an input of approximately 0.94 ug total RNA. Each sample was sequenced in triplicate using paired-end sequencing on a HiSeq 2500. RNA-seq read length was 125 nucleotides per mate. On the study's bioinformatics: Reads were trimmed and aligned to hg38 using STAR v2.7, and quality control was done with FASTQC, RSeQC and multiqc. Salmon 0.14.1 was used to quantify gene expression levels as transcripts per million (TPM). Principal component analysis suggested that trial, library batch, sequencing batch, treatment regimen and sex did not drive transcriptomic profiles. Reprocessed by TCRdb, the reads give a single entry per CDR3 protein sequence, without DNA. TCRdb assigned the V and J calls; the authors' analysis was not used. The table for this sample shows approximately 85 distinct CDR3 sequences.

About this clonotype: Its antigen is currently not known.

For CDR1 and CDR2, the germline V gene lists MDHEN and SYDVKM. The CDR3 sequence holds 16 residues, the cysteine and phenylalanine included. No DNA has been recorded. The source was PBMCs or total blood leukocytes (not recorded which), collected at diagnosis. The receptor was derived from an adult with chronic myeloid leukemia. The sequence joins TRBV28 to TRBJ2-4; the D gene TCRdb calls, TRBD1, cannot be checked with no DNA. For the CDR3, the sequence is CASSFEQGVSKNIQYF.